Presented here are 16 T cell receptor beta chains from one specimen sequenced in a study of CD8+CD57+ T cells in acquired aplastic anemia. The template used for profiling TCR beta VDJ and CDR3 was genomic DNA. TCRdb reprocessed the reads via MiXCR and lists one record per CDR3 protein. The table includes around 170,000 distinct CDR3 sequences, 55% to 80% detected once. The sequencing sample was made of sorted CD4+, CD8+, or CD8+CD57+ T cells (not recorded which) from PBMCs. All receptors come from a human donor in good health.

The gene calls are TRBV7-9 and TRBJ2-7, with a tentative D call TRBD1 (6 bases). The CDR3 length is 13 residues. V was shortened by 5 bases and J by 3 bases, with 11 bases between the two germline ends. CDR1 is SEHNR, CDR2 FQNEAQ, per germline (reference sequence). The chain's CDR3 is CASSPQGGYEQYF. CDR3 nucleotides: TGTGCCAGCAGCCCCCAAGGGGGCTACGAGCAGTACTTC. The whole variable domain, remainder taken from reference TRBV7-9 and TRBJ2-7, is DTGVSQNPRHKITKRGQNVTFRCDPISEHNRLYWYRQTLGQGPEFLTYFQNEAQLEKSRLLSDRFSAERPKGSFSTLEIQRTEQGDSAMYLCASSPQGGYEQYFGPGTRLTVT.

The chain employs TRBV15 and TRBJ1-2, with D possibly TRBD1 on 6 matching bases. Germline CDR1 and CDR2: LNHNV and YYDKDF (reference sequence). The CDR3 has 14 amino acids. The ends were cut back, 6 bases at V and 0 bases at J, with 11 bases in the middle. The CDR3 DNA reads TGTGCCACCAGGTCGGGGGGCTCTAACTATGGCTACACCTTC. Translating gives CATRSGGSNYGYTF.

In DNA form, the CDR3 reads TGCAGTGCTACGATCAGGGGGCAAGGGGGCTACACCTTC. Amino acid sequence: CSATIRGQGGYTF. V usage is TRBV29-1 and J usage is TRBJ1-2; 8 nucleotides line up with TRBD1. The CDR3 runs 13 residues. Germline CDR1 and CDR2: SQVTM and ANQGSEA.

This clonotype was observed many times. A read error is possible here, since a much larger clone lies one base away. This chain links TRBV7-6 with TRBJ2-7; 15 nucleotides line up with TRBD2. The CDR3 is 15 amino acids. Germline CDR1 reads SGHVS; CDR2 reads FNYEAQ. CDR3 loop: CASSAGTSGRIEQCF. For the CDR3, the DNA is TGTGCCAGCAGCGCGGGGACTAGCGGGAGGATTGAGCAGTGCTTC.

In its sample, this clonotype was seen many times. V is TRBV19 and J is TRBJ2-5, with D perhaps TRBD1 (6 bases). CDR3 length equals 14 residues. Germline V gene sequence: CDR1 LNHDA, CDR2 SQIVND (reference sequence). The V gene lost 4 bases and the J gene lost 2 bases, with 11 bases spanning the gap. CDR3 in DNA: TGTGCCAGTAGTACCCGACAGGTACAAGAGACCCAGTACTTC. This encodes CASSTRQVQETQYF.

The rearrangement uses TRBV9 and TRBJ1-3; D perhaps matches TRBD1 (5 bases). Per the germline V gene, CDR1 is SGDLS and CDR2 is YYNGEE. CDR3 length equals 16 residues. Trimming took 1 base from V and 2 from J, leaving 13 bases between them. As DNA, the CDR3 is TGTGCCAGCAGCGTATCCAGGGAGGTAGCTGGAAACACCATATATTTT. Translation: CASSVSREVAGNTIYF.

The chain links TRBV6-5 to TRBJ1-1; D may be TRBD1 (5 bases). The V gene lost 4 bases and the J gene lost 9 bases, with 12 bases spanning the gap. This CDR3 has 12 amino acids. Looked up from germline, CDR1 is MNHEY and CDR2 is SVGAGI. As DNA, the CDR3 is TGTGCCAGCAGTTCAACGGCAGGGAAAGCTTTCTTT. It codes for CASSSTAGKAFF.

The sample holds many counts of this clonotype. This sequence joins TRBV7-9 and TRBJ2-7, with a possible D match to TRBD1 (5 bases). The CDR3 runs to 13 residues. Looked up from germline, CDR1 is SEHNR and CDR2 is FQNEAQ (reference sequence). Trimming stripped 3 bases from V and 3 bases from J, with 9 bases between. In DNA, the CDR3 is TGTGCCAGCAGCTTGGCAGGGATCTACGAGCAGTACTTC. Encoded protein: CASSLAGIYEQYF.

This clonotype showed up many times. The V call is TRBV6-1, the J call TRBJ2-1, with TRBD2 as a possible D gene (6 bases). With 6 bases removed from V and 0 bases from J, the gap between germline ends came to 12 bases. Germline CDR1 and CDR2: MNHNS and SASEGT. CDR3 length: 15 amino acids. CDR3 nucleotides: TGTGCCAGCAGCCCAGGGACTCTCTCCTACAATGAGCAGTTCTTC. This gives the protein CASSPGTLSYNEQFF.

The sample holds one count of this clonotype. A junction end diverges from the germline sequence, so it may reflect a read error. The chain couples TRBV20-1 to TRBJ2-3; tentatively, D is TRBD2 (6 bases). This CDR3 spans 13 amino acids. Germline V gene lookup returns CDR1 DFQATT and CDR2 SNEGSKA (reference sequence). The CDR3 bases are TGCAGTGCTTTCCGGGGAGGCGGCGATACGCAGGATTTT. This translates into CSAFRGGGDTQDF.

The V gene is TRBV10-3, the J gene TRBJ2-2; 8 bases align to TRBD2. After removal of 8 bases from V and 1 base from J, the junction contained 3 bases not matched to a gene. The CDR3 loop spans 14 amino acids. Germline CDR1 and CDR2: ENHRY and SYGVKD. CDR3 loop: CAIEGTRNTGELFF. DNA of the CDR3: TGTGCCATCGAGGGGACTAGGAACACCGGGGAGCTGTTTTTT.

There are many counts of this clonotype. DNA of the CDR3: TGTGCCAGCAGTTACTATGGCGGACGTAATGAAAAACTGTTTTTT. Its translation is CASSYYGGRNEKLFF. The chain has TRBV6-5 and TRBJ1-4, with D unclear. This CDR3 has 15 residues. The germline V gene encodes CDR1 MNHEY and CDR2 SVGAGI. Trimming stripped 1 base from V and 4 bases from J, with 10 bases between.

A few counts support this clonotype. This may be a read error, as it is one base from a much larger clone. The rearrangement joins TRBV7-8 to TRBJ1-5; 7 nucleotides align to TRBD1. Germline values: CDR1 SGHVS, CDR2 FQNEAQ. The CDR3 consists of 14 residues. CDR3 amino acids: CAISEGAGNQPQHF. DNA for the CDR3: TGTGCCATCAGCGAGGGGGCTGGCAATCAGCCCCAGCATTTT.

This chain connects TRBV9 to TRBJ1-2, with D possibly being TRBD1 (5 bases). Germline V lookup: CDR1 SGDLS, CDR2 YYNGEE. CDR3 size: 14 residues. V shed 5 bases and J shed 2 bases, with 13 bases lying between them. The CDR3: CASSYWQGNYGYTF. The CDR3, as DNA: TGTGCCAGCAGTTACTGGCAGGGCAACTATGGCTACACCTTC.

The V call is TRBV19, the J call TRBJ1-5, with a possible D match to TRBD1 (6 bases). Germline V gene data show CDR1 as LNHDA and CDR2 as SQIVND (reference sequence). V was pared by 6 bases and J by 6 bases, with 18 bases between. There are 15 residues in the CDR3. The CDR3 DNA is TGTGCCAGTAGGTATGTGTCCACAGGGTTTCAGCCCCAGCATTTT. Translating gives CASRYVSTGFQPQHF.

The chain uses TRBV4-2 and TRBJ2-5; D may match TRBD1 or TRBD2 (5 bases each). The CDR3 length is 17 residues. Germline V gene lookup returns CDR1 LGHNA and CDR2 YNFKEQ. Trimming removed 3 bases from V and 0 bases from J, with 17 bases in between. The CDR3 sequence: CASSHIRDGRYQETQYF. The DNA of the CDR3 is TGTGCCAGCAGCCACATCCGGGACGGCCGTTACCAAGAGACCCAGTACTTC.